The present TCR beta chain was sequenced within a study of CD8 T cells in ankylosing spondylitis. At least ten counts were recorded for this clonotype. The target antigen is unknown. Overall study findings and caveats: Disease-linked clones bore a CD8+ phenotype and were relatively rare in peripheral blood. The study identified a TCR beta motif of under ten highly homologous variants that appeared characteristic of ankylosing spondylitis blood.

Making the TCR beta libraries involved quantitative 5'-RACE with molecular barcodes. TCRdb re-analysed the 5' RACE reads in MiXCR, keeping a single row per CDR3 protein. The repertoire holds around 540,000 distinct CDR3 sequences, with approximately 11% as singletons. The trim removed 2 bases at V and 6 bases at J, leaving 12 bases unmatched. Looked up from germline, CDR1 is SGHAT and CDR2 is FQNNGV. The length of the CDR3 is 16 residues. Sequencing used blood, either unsorted or a sorted T cell fraction (not recorded which). The sequence came from a male donor with ankylosing spondylitis. V gene TRBV11-2 combines with J gene TRBJ1-2; 7 bases map to TRBD1. CDR3 residues: CASSLNPMTGKNGYTF. Written as DNA, the CDR3 is TGTGCCAGCAGCTTAAACCCGATGACAGGGAAGAATGGCTACACCTTC. Combining the CDR3 with reference TRBV11-2 and TRBJ1-2 gives the whole variable domain EAGVAQSPRYKIIEKRQSVAFWCNPISGHATLYWYQQILGQGPKLLIQFQNNGVVDDSQLPKDRFSAERLKGVDSTLKIQPAKLEDSAVYLCASSLNPMTGKNGYTFGSGTRLTVV.